The source of this T cell receptor beta chain is a study of CD8 T cells in ankylosing spondylitis. This CDR3 region has 16 residues. V dropped 5 bases and J dropped 0 bases, with 15 bases sitting between them. Germline V gene lookup returns CDR1 SGHAT and CDR2 FQNNGV. In TCRdb, the 5' RACE reads were re-called with MiXCR into one record per CDR3 protein. This table has about 240,000 distinct CDR3 sequences, 8.2% appearing once. This clonotype was recorded at least ten times. Its antigen is not known. Notes on the study in general: The authors reported significant enrichment of disease-linked clones in matched ankylosing spondylitis synovial fluid.

The chain combines TRBV11-2 with TRBJ2-3; TRBD1 is a possible D gene (5 bases). The clonotype was recovered from a female donor with ankylosing spondylitis or in good health (not recorded which). The sequenced material came from blood, either unsorted or a sorted T cell fraction (not recorded which). The chain's CDR3 is CASSPLVQVSTDTQYF. In nucleotides, the CDR3 is TGTGCCAGCAGCCCCCTGGTACAGGTCAGCACAGATACGCAGTATTTT. Filled out from reference TRBV11-2 and TRBJ2-3, the complete variable domain reads EAGVAQSPRYKIIEKRQSVAFWCNPISGHATLYWYQQILGQGPKLLIQFQNNGVVDDSQLPKDRFSAERLKGVDSTLKIQPAKLEDSAVYLCASSPLVQVSTDTQYFGPGTRLTVL.